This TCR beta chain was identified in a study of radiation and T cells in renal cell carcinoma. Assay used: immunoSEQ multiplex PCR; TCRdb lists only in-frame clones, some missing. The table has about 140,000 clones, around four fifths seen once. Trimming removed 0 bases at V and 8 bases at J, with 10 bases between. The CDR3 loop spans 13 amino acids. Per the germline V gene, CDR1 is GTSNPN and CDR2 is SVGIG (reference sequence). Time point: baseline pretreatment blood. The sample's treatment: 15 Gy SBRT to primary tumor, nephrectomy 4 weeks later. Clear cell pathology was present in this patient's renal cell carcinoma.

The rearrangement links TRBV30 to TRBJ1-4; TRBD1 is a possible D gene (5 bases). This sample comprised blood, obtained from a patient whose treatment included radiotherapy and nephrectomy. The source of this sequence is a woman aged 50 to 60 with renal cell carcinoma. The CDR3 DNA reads TGTGCCTGGAGTGTGGGAGGGGTCGAAAAACTGTTTTTT. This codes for CAWSVGGVEKLFF.